One sample yielded the 10 T cell receptor beta chains listed below, sequenced in a study of blood T cell repertoires in COVID-19. Sequenced by immunoSEQ multiplex PCR; TCRdb stores in-frame clones only, minus some. This table has about 310,000 clones, approximately 90% appearing once. Sample: PBMCs or T cells enriched from blood (not recorded which). These receptors came from a woman younger than 30 who had recovered from COVID-19.

The CDR3 DNA is TGTGCCACCAGCTTACAGATGAGTCAGCCCCAGCATTTT. Protein sequence: CATSLQMSQPQHF. V and J are TRBV15 and TRBJ1-5; D not certain. The CDR3 is 13 residues long. CDR1 and CDR2 (germline): LNHNV, YYDKDF (reference sequence). V gave up 5 bases and J gave up 6 bases, with 11 bases separating them.

The rearrangement joins TRBV2 to TRBJ2-5, with D possibly being TRBD2 (5 bases). CDR3 length: 14 residues. V was shortened by 3 bases and J by 5 bases, with 13 bases between the two germline ends. CDR1 and CDR2 (germline): SNHLY, FYNNEI. The DNA of the CDR3 is TGTGCCAGCAGTGACGCCCTAGCTACCGAGACCCAGTACTTC. Residues: CASSDALATETQYF.

The V call is TRBV3-1 (or the pseudogene TRBV3-2), the J call TRBJ2-5, with 12 bases aligning to TRBD2. V was pared by 0 bases and J by 4 bases, with 9 bases of the junction left unmatched. Germline-derived CDR1 and CDR2 are LGHDT and YNNKEL (reference sequence). The CDR3 sequence is 18 residues long. The CDR3 reads CASSQDRLAGASGETQYF. The DNA of the CDR3 is TGTGCCAGCAGCCAAGACCGACTAGCGGGAGCCTCAGGAGAGACCCAGTACTTC.

The genes are TRBV25-1 and TRBJ1-6; D ambiguous. Per germline, CDR1 MGHDK and CDR2 SYGVNS. The CDR3 is 14 residues long. Trimming shortened V by 4 bases and J by 6 bases, and 10 bases separated the two germline ends. This CDR3 reads CASSVMGSNSPLHF. As DNA, the CDR3 is TGTGCCAGCAGTGTTATGGGGAGTAATTCACCCCTCCACTTT. Based on the CDR3 plus reference TRBV25-1 and TRBJ1-6, the full variable domain is EADIYQTPRYLVIGTGKKITLECSQTMGHDKMYWYQQDPGMELHLIHYSYGVNSTEKGDLSSESTVSRIRTEHFPLTLESARPSHTSQYLCASSVMGSNSPLHFGNGTRLTVT.

The chain carries TRBV7-2 and TRBJ2-1; 7 positions agree with TRBD1. CDR3 length equals 14 residues. V shed 5 bases and J 8 bases; nucleotides not matched to a gene: 9. Germline V gene data show CDR1 as SGHTA and CDR2 as FQGNSA. The CDR3 DNA is TGTGCCAGCAGCAAAAGACAGGGTGCGGATGAGCAGTTCTTC. This gives the protein CASSKRQGADEQFF.

This clone was detected ten times or more. The genes are TRBV6-2 or TRBV6-3 and TRBJ2-7; possibly TRBD2 for D (6 bases). The ends were cut back, 6 bases at V and 2 bases at J, with 14 bases in the middle. The CDR3 loop spans 14 amino acids. CDR1 is MNHEY, CDR2 SVGEGT, per germline. CDR3 residues: CASSIAEETYEQYF. The CDR3 DNA reads as TGTGCCAGCAGCATAGCGGAAGAGACCTACGAGCAGTACTTC.

This clone appeared a single time. The CDR3 DNA sequence: TGTGCCAGCAGCTTCCCCGCCACGGGGATCGACACTGAAGCTTTCTTT. Amino acid sequence: CASSFPATGIDTEAFF. V usage is TRBV5-5 and J usage is TRBJ1-1; D remains unclear. V gave up 2 bases and J gave up 3 bases, with 17 bases separating them. This CDR3 spans 16 amino acids. Germline CDR1 SGHKS, CDR2 YYEKEE (reference sequence).

A single count supports this clone. The chain joins TRBV7-2 to TRBJ2-7; 7 bases agree with TRBD2. The CDR3 has 15 residues. The V and J ends lost 2 bases and 4 bases, in that order; junction bases with no gene match: 8. Germline CDR1 SGHTA, CDR2 FQGNSA. CDR3: CASSLRAGVRYEQYF. The CDR3 bases are TGTGCCAGCAGCTTAAGGGCGGGGGTACGTTACGAGCAGTACTTC.

On this clone itself: One end of the junction varies from germline; a read error may be responsible. The V and J genes are TRBV5-1 and TRBJ2-1; TRBD1 is a possible D gene (6 bases). The CDR3 length is 16 residues. Germline assignment: CDR1 SGHRS and CDR2 YFSETQ. The CDR3, as DNA: TGCGCCAGCACTCCTAACCCGAAACAGGGTACAGGCCCCGGGGTCTTC. Translated: CASTPNPKQGTGPGVF.

The rearrangement uses TRBV2 and TRBJ2-3; no reliable D call. Deletions cut 1 base from V and 0 bases from J, with 11 bases between. This CDR3 contains 16 residues. Germline V gene lookup returns CDR1 SNHLY and CDR2 FYNNEI. CDR3 bases: TGTGCCAGCAGTGAAGTATTTCGTACTAGCACAGATACGCAGTATTTT. It translates to CASSEVFRTSTDTQYF.